This T cell receptor beta chain came from a study of blood T cell repertoires in COVID-19. Turning to the study itself: From the United States, Italy and Spain came samples of acute and convalescent COVID-19.

The CDR3 has 15 amino acids. CDR1 is LGHNA, CDR2 YNFKEQ, per germline. J gave up 3 bases and V 2 bases, and 4 bases lay outside the gene matches. The protocol was immunoSEQ multiplex PCR, while the TCRdb copy is restricted to in-frame clones and leaves out a portion. Of roughly 250,000 clones in the sample, 70% to 90% were seen once. The chain combines TRBV4-2 with TRBJ2-1; TRBD2 agrees at 7 bases. The sequenced sample was peripheral blood. The sequence came from a woman in her 40s who had recovered from COVID-19. The CDR3 DNA reads as TGTGCCAGCAGCCAACGAACTAGCGACTACAATGAGCAGTTCTTC. It translates to CASSQRTSDYNEQFF.